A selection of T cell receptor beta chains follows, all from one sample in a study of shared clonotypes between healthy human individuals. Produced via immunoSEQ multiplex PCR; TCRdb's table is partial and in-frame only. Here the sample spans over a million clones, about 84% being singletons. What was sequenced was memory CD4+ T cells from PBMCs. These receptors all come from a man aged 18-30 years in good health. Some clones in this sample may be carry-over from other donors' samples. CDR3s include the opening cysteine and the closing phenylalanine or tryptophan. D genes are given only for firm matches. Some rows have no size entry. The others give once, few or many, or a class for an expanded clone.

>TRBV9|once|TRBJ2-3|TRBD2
TGTGCCAGCAGCCCCGGTTTAGCGGGAGGGCCCACAGATACGCAGTATTTT
CASSPGLAGGPTDTQYF
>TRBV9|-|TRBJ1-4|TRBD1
TGTGCCAGCAGCGCGGGACAGGGGGCTGAAAAACTGTTTTTT
CASSAGQGAEKLFF
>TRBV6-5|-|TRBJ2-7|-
TGTGCCAGCAGGGGTATGCGGGACCTTTTC
CASRGMRDLF
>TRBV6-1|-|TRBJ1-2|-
TGTGCCAGCAGAAGCTTAGGGGTGCATGGCTACACCTTC
CASRSLGVHGYTF
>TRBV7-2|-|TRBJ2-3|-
TGTGCCAGCAGCACGGCCACTAGCACAGATACGCAGTATTTT
CASSTATSTDTQYF
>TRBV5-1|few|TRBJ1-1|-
TGCGCCAGCCGTCCGGGAGGGGAAAACACTGAAGCTTTCTTT
CASRPGGENTEAFF
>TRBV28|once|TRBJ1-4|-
TGTGCCAGCATTTTAGGCAGGCCTCGGGAAAAACTGTTTTTT
CASILGRPREKLFF
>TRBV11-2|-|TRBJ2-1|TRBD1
TGTGCCAGCAGAAAAGGGGGCGCGAACTACTACAATGAGCAGTTCTTC
CASRKGGANYYNEQFF
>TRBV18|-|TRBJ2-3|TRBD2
TGTGCCAGCTCACCTTTCGCGGGAGAACTCGCAGATACGCAGTATTTT
CASSPFAGELADTQYF
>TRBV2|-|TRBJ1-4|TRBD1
TGTGCCAGCAGTGGACAGGGGGCGGCTAATGAAAAACTGTTTTTT
CASSGQGAANEKLFF
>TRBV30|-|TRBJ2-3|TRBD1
TGTGCCTGGAGTGCTAAGGGACAGGGGGCTGCAGATACGCAGTATTTT
CAWSAKGQGAADTQYF
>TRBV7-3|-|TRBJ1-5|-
TGTGCCAGCAGCCTAGAGAGGAATCAGCCCCAGCATTTT
CASSLERNQPQHF
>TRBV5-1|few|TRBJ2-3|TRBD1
TGCGCCAGCAGCACGCGGACAGGGAGAGATACGCAGTATTTT
CASSTRTGRDTQYF
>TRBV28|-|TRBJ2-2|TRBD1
TGTGCCAGCAGTTTAACAGGGGGGTCCGGGGAGCTGTTTTTT
CASSLTGGSGELFF
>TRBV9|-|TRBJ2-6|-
TGTGCCAGCAGCGCGATCTCTGGGGCCAACGTCCTGACTTTC
CASSAISGANVLTF
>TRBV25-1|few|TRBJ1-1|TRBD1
TGTGCCAGCAGTGAAACAGGGGGGCGGGGTAACACTGAAGCTTTCTTT
CASSETGGRGNTEAFF
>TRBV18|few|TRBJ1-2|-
TGTGCCAGCTCACCAAGCATCCGGCAGGGCGGTGGCTACACCTTC
CASSPSIRQGGGYTF
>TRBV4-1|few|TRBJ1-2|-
TGCGCCAGCAGCCAAGAGAGTACGGATGTCTATGGCTACACCTTC
CASSQESTDVYGYTF
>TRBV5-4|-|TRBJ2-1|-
TGTGCCAGCAGCTTGCAGGGAACCTACAATGAGCAGTTCTTC
CASSLQGTYNEQFF
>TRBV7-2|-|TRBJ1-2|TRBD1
TGTGCCAGCAGCTTAGCGAGGAGGCAGGGGGCTGGCTACACCTTC
CASSLARRQGAGYTF
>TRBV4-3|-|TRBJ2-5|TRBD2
TGCGCCAGCAGCCGTCGGACTAGCGGGATGGAGACCCAGTACTTC
CASSRRTSGMETQYF
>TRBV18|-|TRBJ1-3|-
TGTGCCAGCTCACCACAACAGGGCTTCGGAAACACCATATATTTT
CASSPQQGFGNTIYF
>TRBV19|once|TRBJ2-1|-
TGTGCCAGTAATGCACTAGAAGCCCCCAACAATGAGCAGTTCTTC
CASNALEAPNNEQFF
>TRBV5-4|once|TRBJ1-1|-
TGTGCCAGCAGCCCCAACAGGGCCGCCGTCACTGAAGCTTTCTTT
CASSPNRAAVTEAFF
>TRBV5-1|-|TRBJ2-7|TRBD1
TGCGCCAGCAGCTTGGCAGGGACAGGGGTGAGCGAGCAGTACTTC
CASSLAGTGVSEQYF
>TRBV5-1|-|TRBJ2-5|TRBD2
TGCGCCAGCAGCTTGGCCCCACTAGCGGTGAGCCAAGAGACCCAGTACTTC
CASSLAPLAVSQETQYF
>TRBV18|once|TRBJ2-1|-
TGTGCCAGCTCACCCGGGGTAAGCTCCTACAATGAGCAGTTCTTC
CASSPGVSSYNEQFF
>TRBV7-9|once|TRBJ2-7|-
TGTGCCAGCAGCAAACAGGGTTACGAGCAGTACTTC
CASSKQGYEQYF
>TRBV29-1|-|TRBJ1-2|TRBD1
TGCAGCGTTGAAAGTACAGGGGGCGAGAATGGCTACACCTTC
CSVESTGGENGYTF
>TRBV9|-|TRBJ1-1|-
TGTGCCAGCAGCGGGGACCAGGTCGCTGAAGCTTTCTTT
CASSGDQVAEAFF
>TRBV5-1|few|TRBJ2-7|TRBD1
TGCGCCAGCAGCTCCGGGACAGCGTTGTACGAGCAGTACTTC
CASSSGTALYEQYF
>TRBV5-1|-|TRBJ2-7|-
TGCGCCAGCAGCTCGGCCACGACAGGAGCCGACGAGCAGTACTTC
CASSSATTGADEQYF
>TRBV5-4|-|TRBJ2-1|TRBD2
TGTGCCAGCAGCCAACTAGCGGGAGTGAACGAGCAGTTCTTC
CASSQLAGVNEQFF
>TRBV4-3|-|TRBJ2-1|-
TGCGCCAGCAGCCAAGATCCGGGCGGGGCACTCTACAATGAGCAGTTCTTC
CASSQDPGGALYNEQFF
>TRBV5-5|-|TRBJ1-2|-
TGTGCCAGCAGCCGGACGGGGGGTTCTAACTATGGCTACACCTTC
CASSRTGGSNYGYTF
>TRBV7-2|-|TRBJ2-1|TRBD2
TGTGCCAGCAGCCTAGGGACTAGGGGTTTTTCGACTGAGCAGTTCTTC
CASSLGTRGFSTEQFF
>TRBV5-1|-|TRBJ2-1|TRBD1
TGCGCCAGCAGCTTTACACCAGGGGGCCTTGAGCAGTTCTTC
CASSFTPGGLEQFF
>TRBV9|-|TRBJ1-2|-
TGTGCCAGCAGCCCTCAGGGGACAAGGTATGGCTACACCTTC
CASSPQGTRYGYTF
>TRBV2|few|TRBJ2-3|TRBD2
TGTGCCAGCAGTTCCGGGACTAGCGTCTTTACGCAGTATTTT
CASSSGTSVFTQYF
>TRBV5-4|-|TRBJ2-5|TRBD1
TGTGCCAGCAGCTTTGATGACAGGGTCAAGGACTTC
CASSFDDRVKDF